The clone carrying this TCR beta chain was detected a few times. Its specificity is not known. TCR cDNA was made by 5'RACE template switching, adding a universal primer site and UMIs. TCRdb passed the 5' RACE reads through MiXCR, listing each CDR3 protein once. The table has over 250,000 distinct CDR3 sequences, approximately 4% seen once; the top ten hold 20% to 25%. This entry is derived from a study of T cells after yellow fever vaccination. Study-level results: In post-booster samples, most primary-vaccination clones reappeared (around 95% CD4, roughly 90% CD8). A minor fraction of clonotypes spanned both CD4 and CD8 compartments. Weaker overall, the secondary response nonetheless peaked faster (day 5 versus 15).

CDR3 size: 16 residues. Germline V gene sequence: CDR1 SGHAT, CDR2 FQNNGV. V was cut by 6 bases and J by 0 bases, with 15 bases left in between. The chain recombines TRBV11-2 with TRBJ1-3; D remains ambiguous. The sequences come from PBMCs, collected 5 days after the yellow fever booster vaccination. The TCR sequence derives from a man between 18 and 35 years old who received the YFV17D yellow fever vaccine. CDR3 region: CASRPPYGTSGNTIYF. The CDR3 region has the DNA TGTGCCAGCAGGCCCCCCTATGGTACCTCTGGAAACACCATATATTTT.